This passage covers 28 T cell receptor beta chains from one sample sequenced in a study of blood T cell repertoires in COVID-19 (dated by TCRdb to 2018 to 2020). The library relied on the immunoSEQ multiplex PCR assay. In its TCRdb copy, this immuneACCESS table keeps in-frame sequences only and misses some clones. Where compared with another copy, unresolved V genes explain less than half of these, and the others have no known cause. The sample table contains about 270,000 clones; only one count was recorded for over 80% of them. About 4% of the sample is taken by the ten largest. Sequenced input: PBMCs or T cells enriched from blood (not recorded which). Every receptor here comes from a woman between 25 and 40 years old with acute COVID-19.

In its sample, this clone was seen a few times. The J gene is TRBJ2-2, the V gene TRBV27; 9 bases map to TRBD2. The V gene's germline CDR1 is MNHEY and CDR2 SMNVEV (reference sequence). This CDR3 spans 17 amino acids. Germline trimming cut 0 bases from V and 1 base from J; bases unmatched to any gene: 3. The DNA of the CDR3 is TGTGCCAGCAGTTTATCTCCTAGCGGGGTGAACACCGGGGAGCTGTTTTTT. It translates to CASSLSPSGVNTGELFF.

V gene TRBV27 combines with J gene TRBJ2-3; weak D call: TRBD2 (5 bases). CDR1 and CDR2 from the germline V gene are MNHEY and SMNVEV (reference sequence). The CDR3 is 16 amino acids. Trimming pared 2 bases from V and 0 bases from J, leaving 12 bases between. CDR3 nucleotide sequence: TGTGCCAGCAGTTTAAGACTATCTTCTAGCACAGATACGCAGTATTTT. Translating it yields CASSLRLSSSTDTQYF.

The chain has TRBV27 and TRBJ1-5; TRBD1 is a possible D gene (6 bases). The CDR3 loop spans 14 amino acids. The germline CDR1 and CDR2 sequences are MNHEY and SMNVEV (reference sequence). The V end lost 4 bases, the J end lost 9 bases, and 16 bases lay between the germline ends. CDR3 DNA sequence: TGTGCCAGCAGTTCCCGACAGGCGGAGAGGCCCCAGCATTTT. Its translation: CASSSRQAERPQHF.

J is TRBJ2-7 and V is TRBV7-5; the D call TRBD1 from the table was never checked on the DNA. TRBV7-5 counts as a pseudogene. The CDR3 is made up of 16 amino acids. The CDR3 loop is CVRSPDRGLSCNEQYF. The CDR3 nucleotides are TGTGTCAGAAGCCCCGACAGGGGGCTTTCGTGTAACGAGCAGTACTTC.

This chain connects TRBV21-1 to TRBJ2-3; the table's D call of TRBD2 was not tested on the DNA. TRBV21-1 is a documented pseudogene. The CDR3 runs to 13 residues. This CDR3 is CAVPSGYTDTQYF. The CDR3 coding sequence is TGTGCCGTGCCTAGCGGATACACAGATACGCAGTATTTT.

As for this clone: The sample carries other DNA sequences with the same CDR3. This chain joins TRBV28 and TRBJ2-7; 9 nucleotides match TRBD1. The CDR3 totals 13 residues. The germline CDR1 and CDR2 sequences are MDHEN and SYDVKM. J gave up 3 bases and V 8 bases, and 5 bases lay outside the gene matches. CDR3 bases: TGTGCCAGCTCCTCGGGACAGGGCTACGAGCAGTACTTC. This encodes CASSSGQGYEQYF.

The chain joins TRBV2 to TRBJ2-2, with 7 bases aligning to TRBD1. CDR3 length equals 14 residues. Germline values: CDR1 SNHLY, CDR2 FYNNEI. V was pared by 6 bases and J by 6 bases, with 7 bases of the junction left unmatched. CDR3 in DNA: TGTGCCAGCAGCGATACAGGGGATCCCGGGGAGCTGTTTTTT. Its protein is CASSDTGDPGELFF.

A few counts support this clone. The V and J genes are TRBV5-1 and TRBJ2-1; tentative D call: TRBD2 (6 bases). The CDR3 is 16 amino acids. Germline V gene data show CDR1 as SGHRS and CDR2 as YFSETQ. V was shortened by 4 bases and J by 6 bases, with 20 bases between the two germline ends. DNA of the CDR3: TGCGCCAGCAGCCCCATCTTAGCGGAAGAGGCCAATGAGCAGTTCTTC. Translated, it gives CASSPILAEEANEQFF.

The CDR3 DNA reads as TGTGCCAGCAGCTTGGGACTAGCTGGGGAAATTTGGGAGCAGTACTTC. Residues: CASSLGLAGEIWEQYF. The chain joins TRBV5-6 to TRBJ2-7, with 7 bases matching TRBD2. V shed 0 bases and J 7 bases; nucleotides not matched to a gene: 13. The CDR3 loop spans 16 amino acids. The germline gives CDR1 SGHDT, CDR2 YYEEEE.

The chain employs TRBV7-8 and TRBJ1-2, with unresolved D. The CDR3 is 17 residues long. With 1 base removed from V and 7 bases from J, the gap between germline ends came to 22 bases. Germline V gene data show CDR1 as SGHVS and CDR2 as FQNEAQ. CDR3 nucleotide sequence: TGTGCCAGCAGCTTAGGGGCCCGGACGGGAAAATTTTTTGGCTACACCTTC. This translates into CASSLGARTGKFFGYTF.

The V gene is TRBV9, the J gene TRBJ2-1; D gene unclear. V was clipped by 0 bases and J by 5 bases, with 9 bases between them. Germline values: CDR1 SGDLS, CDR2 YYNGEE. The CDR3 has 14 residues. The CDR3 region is CASSVGQENNEQFF. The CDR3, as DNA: TGTGCCAGCAGCGTAGGTCAGGAAAACAATGAGCAGTTCTTC.

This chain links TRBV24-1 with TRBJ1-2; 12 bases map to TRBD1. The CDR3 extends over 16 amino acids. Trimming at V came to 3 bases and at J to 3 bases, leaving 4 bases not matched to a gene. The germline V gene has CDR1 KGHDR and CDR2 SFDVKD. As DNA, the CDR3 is TGTGCCACCAGTGATCCGGGACAGGGGGCGGACTATGGCTACACCTTC. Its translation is CATSDPGQGADYGYTF.

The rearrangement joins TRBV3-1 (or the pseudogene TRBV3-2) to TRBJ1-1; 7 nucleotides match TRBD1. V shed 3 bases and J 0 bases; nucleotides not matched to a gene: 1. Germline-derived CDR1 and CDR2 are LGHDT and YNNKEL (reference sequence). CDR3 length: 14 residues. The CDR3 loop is CASSQDRMNTEAFF. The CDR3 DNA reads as TGTGCCAGCAGCCAGGACAGGATGAACACTGAAGCTTTCTTT.

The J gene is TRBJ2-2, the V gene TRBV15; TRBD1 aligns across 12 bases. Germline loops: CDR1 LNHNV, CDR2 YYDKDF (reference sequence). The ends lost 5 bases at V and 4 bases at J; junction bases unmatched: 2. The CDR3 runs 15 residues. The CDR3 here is CATSWDRGLTGELFF. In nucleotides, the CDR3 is TGTGCCACCAGCTGGGACAGGGGGCTCACCGGGGAGCTGTTTTTT.

CDR3 sequence reads: CASSVGGTGPMNTEAFF. The CDR3 nucleotides are TGTGCCAGCAGCGTGGGGGGGACAGGGCCAATGAACACTGAAGCTTTCTTT. V and J are TRBV2 and TRBJ1-1; 9 positions agree with TRBD1. CDR1 is SNHLY and CDR2 is FYNNEI in the germline V gene. The length of the CDR3 is 17 residues. V trimming: 6 bases; J trimming: 0 bases; junction bases outside the gene matches: 11.

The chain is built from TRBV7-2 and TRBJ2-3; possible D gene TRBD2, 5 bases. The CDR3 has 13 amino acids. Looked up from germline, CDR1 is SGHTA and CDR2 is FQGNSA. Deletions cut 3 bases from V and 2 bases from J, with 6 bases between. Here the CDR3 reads CASSFGITDTQYF. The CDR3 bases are TGTGCCAGCAGCTTCGGGATCACAGATACGCAGTATTTT.

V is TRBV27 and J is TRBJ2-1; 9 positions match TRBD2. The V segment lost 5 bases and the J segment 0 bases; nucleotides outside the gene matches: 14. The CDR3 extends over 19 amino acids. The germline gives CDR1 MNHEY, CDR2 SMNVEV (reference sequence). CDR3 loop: CASSPRLAVGISSYNEQFF. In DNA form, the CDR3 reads TGTGCCAGCAGTCCTCGACTAGCGGTGGGAATAAGCTCCTACAATGAGCAGTTCTTC.

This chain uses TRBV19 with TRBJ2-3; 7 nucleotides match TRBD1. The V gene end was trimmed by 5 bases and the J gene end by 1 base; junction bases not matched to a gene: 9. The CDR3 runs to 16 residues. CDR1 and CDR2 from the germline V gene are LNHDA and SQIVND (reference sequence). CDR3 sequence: CASSVGPGGRTDTQYF. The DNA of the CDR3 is TGTGCCAGTAGTGTGGGTCCAGGGGGTCGCACAGATACGCAGTATTTT.

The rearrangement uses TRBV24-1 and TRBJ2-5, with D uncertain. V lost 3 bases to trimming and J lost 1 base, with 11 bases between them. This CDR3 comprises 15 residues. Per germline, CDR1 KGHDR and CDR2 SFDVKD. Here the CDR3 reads CATSDGSLAQETQYF. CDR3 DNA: TGTGCCACCAGTGATGGATCTTTAGCCCAAGAGACCCAGTACTTC.

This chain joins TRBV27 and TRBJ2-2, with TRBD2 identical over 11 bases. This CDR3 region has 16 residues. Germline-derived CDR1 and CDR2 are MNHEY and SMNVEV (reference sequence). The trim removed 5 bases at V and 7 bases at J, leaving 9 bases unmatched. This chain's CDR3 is CASSRTLAGAGGELFF. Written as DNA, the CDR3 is TGTGCCAGCAGTCGTACACTAGCGGGAGCGGGCGGGGAGCTGTTTTTT.

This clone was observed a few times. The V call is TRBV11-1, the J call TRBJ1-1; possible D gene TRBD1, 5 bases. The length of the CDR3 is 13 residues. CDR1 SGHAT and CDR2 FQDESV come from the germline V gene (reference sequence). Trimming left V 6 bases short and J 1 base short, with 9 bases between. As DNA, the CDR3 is TGTGCCAGCAGAAGACAGCAGAACACTGAAGCTTTCTTT. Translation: CASRRQQNTEAFF.

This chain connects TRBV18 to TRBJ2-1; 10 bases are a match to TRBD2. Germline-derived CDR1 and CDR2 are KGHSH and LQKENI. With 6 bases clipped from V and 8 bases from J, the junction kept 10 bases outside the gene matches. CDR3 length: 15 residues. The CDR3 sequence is CASSTASGRGDEQFF. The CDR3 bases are TGTGCCAGCTCGACCGCCAGCGGGAGGGGCGATGAGCAGTTCTTC.

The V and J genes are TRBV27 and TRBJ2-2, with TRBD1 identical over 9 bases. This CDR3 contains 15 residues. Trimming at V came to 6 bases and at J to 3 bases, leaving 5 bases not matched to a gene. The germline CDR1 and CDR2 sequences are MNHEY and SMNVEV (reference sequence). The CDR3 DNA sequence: TGTGCCAGCAGAACCGGGACAGGGTACACCGGGGAGCTGTTTTTT. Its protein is CASRTGTGYTGELFF.

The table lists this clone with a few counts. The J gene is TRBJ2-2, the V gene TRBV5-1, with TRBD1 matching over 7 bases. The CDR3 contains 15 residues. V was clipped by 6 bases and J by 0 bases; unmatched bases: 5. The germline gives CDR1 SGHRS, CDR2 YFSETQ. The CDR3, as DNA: TGCGCCAGCAACCACGGGACAGCGAACACCGGGGAGCTGTTTTTT. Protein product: CASNHGTANTGELFF.

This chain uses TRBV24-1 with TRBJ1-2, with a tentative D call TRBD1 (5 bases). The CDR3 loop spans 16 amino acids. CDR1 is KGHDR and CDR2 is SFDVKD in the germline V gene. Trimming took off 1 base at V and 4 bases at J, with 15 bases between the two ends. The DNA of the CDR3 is TGTGCCACCAGTGATTTCCGGCAGGGTATCGGCTATGGCTACACCTTC. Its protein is CATSDFRQGIGYGYTF.

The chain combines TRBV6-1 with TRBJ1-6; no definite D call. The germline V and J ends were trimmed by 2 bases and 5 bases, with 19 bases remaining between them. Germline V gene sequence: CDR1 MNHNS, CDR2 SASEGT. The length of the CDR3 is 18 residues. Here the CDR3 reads CASSEWAVGLRNNSPLHF. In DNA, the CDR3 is TGTGCCAGCAGTGAATGGGCCGTCGGCCTTCGAAATAATTCACCCCTCCACTTT.

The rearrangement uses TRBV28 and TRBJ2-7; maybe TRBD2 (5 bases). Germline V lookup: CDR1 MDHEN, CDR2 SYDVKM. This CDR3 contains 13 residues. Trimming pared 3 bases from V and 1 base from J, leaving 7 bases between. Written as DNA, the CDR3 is TGTGCCAGCAGTTTCGGGATTTCCTACGAGCAGTACTTC. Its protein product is CASSFGISYEQYF.

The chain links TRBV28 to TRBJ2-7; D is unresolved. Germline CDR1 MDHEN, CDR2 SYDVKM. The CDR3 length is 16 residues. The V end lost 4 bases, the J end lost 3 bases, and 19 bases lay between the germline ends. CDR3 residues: CASSSLIDPPNYEQYF. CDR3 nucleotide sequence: TGTGCCAGCAGTTCCCTGATCGATCCCCCTAACTACGAGCAGTACTTC.